This T cell receptor beta chain is from a study of CD8 T cells in Susac syndrome. Random hexamers were used to reverse transcribe 0.5 to 1 ug of RNA. Across 54 Vbeta and 13 Jbeta, TCR beta CDR3 was amplified with immunoSEQ multiplex PCR. Each CDR3 protein gets one entry after TCRdb re-called the immunoSEQ multiplex PCR reads with MiXCR. The top ten hold approximately 0.12% of the sample, which has 400,000 or so distinct CDR3 sequences, around 83% seen once. Germline V gives CDR1 MGHRA, CDR2 YSYEKL. This CDR3 contains 14 residues. Peripheral blood CD8+ and CD4+ T cells were profiled by TCR beta sequencing. Control patients had untreated stable or active relapsing-remitting multiple sclerosis by revised McDonald criteria. Negative magnetic isolation gave CD8+ and CD4+ cells; FACS enriched CD8+ TEMRA. This clonotype occurred many times. The junction shows a germline mismatch at one end, possibly a read error.

V and J are TRBV4-1 and TRBJ2-7, with 11 bases fitting TRBD1. The receptor's source is a human donor with multiple sclerosis. The sequenced material came from CD8+ T cells from PBMCs. The CDR3 protein is CASSQGQGAYEQYF. CDR3 in DNA: TGTGCCAGCAGCCAGGGACAGGGGGCCTACGAGCAGTACTTC.